Below are 12 T cell receptor beta chains sequenced from a single sample in a study of blood T cell repertoires in COVID-19 (TCRdb year 2020). Libraries were built with the immunoSEQ multiplex PCR assay. The immuneACCESS repertoire file appears here via TCRdb, limited to in-frame rearrangements. These files lack a portion of the clones; in checked studies, under half of the deficit traces to unresolved V genes, and the cause of the others is not known. Recorded for this sample are approximately 280,000 clones; around 89% of them occurred a single time. About 4.2% of the sample lies in the top ten. The sample consisted of peripheral blood. Receptors were obtained from a man between 40 and 49 years old with acute or convalescent COVID-19.

This chain connects TRBV9 to TRBJ1-4, with 10 positions matching TRBD1. The CDR3 runs 24 residues. In germline, CDR1 is SGDLS, CDR2 YYNGEE. The V segment lost 1 base and the J segment 2 bases; nucleotides outside the gene matches: 26. The CDR3 bases are TGTGCCAGCAGCGTACCTAAAAAACCTTGGTTTGAGTACGGGACAGGGGCTACTAATGAAAAACTGTTTTTT. This sequence encodes CASSVPKKPWFEYGTGATNEKLFF. The full variable domain, rest sourced from reference TRBV9 and TRBJ1-4, is DSGVTQTPKHLITATGQRVTLRCSPRSGDLSVYWYQQSLDQGLQFLIQYYNGEERAKGNILERFSAQQFPDLHSELNLSSLELGDSALYFCASSVPKKPWFEYGTGATNEKLFFGSGTQLSVL.

This chain joins TRBV6-6 and TRBJ1-3; unclear D gene. Between the trimmed V and J ends, which lost 0 bases and 4 bases, there was a span of 13 bases. The germline gives CDR1 MNHNY, CDR2 SVGAGI (reference sequence). This CDR3 region has 16 residues. The CDR3 nucleotides read TGTGCCAGCAGTTACTCGATGGAGACGGCCGGAAACACCATATATTTT. It yields the protein CASSYSMETAGNTIYF.

This clone has only one observation. The chain combines TRBV5-4 with TRBJ1-2, with D possibly being TRBD1 (5 bases). Trimming shortened V by 0 bases and J by 3 bases, and 12 bases separated the two germline ends. The CDR3 consists of 15 residues. Germline V gene sequence: CDR1 SGHNT, CDR2 YYREEE (reference sequence). CDR3 sequence: CASSLGGDPYYGYTF. DNA for the CDR3: TGTGCCAGCAGCTTGGGGGGGGATCCCTACTATGGCTACACCTTC.

The V and J genes are TRBV6-1 and TRBJ1-6; unclear D gene. CDR3 length: 11 residues. In germline, CDR1 is MNHNS, CDR2 SASEGT. V was clipped by 2 bases and J by 13 bases, with 6 bases between them. CDR3 region: CASSEPLPLHF. The CDR3 nucleotides are TGTGCCAGCAGTGAACCTCTTCCCCTCCACTTT.

The rearrangement links TRBV7-9 to TRBJ2-7; no firm D call. The CDR3 sequence is 11 residues long. Germline assignment: CDR1 SEHNR and CDR2 FQNEAQ (reference sequence). V dropped 10 bases and J dropped 5 bases, with 12 bases sitting between them. The CDR3 protein is CAIDTLHEQYF. The CDR3 region has the DNA TGTGCCATCGATACTCTCCACGAGCAGTACTTC.

The chain carries TRBV29-1 and TRBJ2-5; TRBD1 matches at 8 bases. The CDR3 length is 12 residues. Germline CDR1 SQVTM, CDR2 ANQGSEA. V shed 4 bases and J 6 bases; nucleotides not matched to a gene: 4. CDR3 region: CSVVTGGKTQYF. CDR3 bases: TGCAGCGTTGTTACAGGGGGAAAGACCCAGTACTTC.

This rearrangement joins TRBV12-5 to TRBJ1-1, with 9 positions matching TRBD1. Germline V gene lookup returns CDR1 LGHNT and CDR2 FRNRAP. Germline trimming cut 9 bases from V and 6 bases from J; bases unmatched to any gene: 14. The CDR3 totals 15 residues. The CDR3 coding sequence is TGTGCTAGCTCCTCCCAACAGGGGGCTCTGGCTGAAGCTTTCTTT. Protein: CASSSQQGALAEAFF.

The chain joins TRBV15 to TRBJ2-3, with D tentatively TRBD1 (6 bases). Germline V gene data show CDR1 as LNHNV and CDR2 as YYDKDF (reference sequence). The CDR3 is 18 residues long. V was cut by 1 base and J by 5 bases, with 22 bases left in between. CDR3 protein: CATSRVRATGWRGDTQYF. CDR3 DNA: TGTGCCACCAGCAGAGTTAGGGCGACAGGTTGGCGAGGAGATACGCAGTATTTT.

Remarks on this clone: This CDR3 is also generated by other DNA sequences in the sample. The chain is built from TRBV6-5 and TRBJ2-7; tentative D call: TRBD1 (6 bases). Germline V gene data show CDR1 as MNHEY and CDR2 as SVGAGI. The V end was cut by 6 bases, the J end by 1 base, with 13 bases between. The CDR3 loop spans 14 amino acids. The CDR3 spells CASSLSRGSYEQYF. CDR3 DNA: TGTGCCAGCAGCTTAAGCAGGGGTTCCTACGAGCAGTACTTC.

This clone was seen just once. This CDR3 is also generated by other DNA sequences in the sample. This chain connects TRBV5-1 to TRBJ2-1, with 7 bases aligning to TRBD1. The CDR3 length is 14 residues. Trimming at V came to 4 bases and at J to 8 bases, leaving 9 bases not matched to a gene. Germline V CDR1 and CDR2: SGHRS, YFSETQ. The CDR3 here is CASSRDSGHDEQFF. CDR3 in DNA: TGCGCCAGCAGCCGGGACAGCGGTCACGATGAGCAGTTCTTC. The variable domain in full, completed from reference TRBV5-1 and TRBJ2-1, reads KAGVTQTPRYLIKTRGQQVTLSCSPISGHRSVSWYQQTPGQGLQFLFEYFSETQRNKGNFPGRFSGRQFSNSRSEMNVSTLELGDSALYLCASSRDSGHDEQFFGPGTRLTVL.

The chain carries TRBV19 and TRBJ1-2; D gene unclear. Germline assignment: CDR1 LNHDA and CDR2 SQIVND (reference sequence). V was trimmed by 3 bases and J by 4 bases, leaving 9 bases between them. This CDR3 has 13 residues. CDR3 in amino acids: CASSMGSTYGYTF. The CDR3 region has the DNA TGTGCCAGTAGTATGGGCTCTACCTATGGCTACACCTTC. The full variable domain, rest sourced from reference TRBV19 and TRBJ1-2, is DGGITQSPKYLFRKEGQNVTLSCEQNLNHDAMYWYRQDPGQGLRLIYYSQIVNDFQKGDIAEGYSVSREKKESFPLTVTSAQKNPTAFYLCASSMGSTYGYTFGSGTRLTVV.

This chain uses TRBV5-4 with TRBJ1-1, with unresolved D. V dropped 0 bases and J dropped 0 bases, with 6 bases sitting between them. This CDR3 is 14 amino acids long. CDR1 SGHNT and CDR2 YYREEE come from the germline V gene (reference sequence). The CDR3 here is CASSLALMNTEAFF. CDR3 nucleotides: TGTGCCAGCAGCTTGGCACTGATGAACACTGAAGCTTTCTTT. The variable domain in full, completed from reference TRBV5-4 and TRBJ1-1, reads ETGVTQSPTHLIKTRGQQVTLRCSSQSGHNTVSWYQQALGQGPQFIFQYYREEENGRGNFPPRFSGLQFPNYSSELNVNALELDDSALYLCASSLALMNTEAFFGQGTRLTVV.